Presented here are 5 T cell receptor beta chains from one specimen sequenced in a study of regulatory T cells in long-lasting Graves disease. Indicated time point: newly diagnosed GD, antithyroid drugs for less than 3 months. PBMCs were the source of the RNA used for TCR sequencing. To make TCR beta libraries, researchers used iRepertoire HTBI primers and Arm-PCR of CDR3 regions. TCRdb ran MiXCR on the multiplex PCR reads and lists one entry per CDR3 protein. The table has more than 300,000 distinct CDR3 sequences, around 15% seen once; the top ten hold 20% to 25%. These sequences were also reported in another study, on T cells in Graves' hyperthyroidism and ophthalmopathy.

The starting material was peripheral blood mononuclear cells (PBMCs), obtained at new diagnosis, from a patient treated with antithyroid drugs. Receptors originate from a woman under 30 with Graves disease.

This clonotype was detected ten times or more. The rearrangement uses TRBV29-1 and TRBJ2-7, with D possibly being TRBD1 (7 bases). The V gene's germline CDR1 is SQVTM and CDR2 ANQGSEA. The CDR3 is made up of 14 amino acids. The V end lost 0 bases, the J end lost 4 bases, and 13 bases lay between the germline ends. CDR3 nucleotides: TGCAGCGTTGAAGATTACAGGGGAGGATACGAGCAGTACTTC. It codes for CSVEDYRGGYEQYF.

About this clonotype itself: This may arise from a read error, as a much more abundant clone is one base away. This chain joins TRBV7-6 and TRBJ1-1, with 7 nucleotides matching TRBD1. From germline, CDR1 is SGHVS and CDR2 FNYEAQ. The CDR3 is 13 residues long. V lost 7 bases to trimming and J lost 4 bases; unmatched junction nucleotides: 6. The CDR3 sequence is CASIGRGSTEAFF. The CDR3 DNA sequence: TGTGCCAGCATTGGCAGGGGGAGCACTGAAGCTTTCTTT.

This clonotype has at least ten counts. This chain links TRBV5-6 with TRBJ2-2, with a possible D match to TRBD2 (6 bases). Germline V gene sequence: CDR1 SGHDT, CDR2 YYEEEE. The V end was cut by 6 bases, the J end by 5 bases, with 17 bases between. The CDR3 has 15 amino acids. CDR3 sequence reads: CASTPWGELTGELFF. For the CDR3, the DNA is TGTGCCAGCACCCCTTGGGGGGAGTTAACCGGGGAGCTGTTTTTT.

This clonotype has at least ten counts. The CDR3 region has the DNA TGCAGTGCTAGATCGGCGGGACCCTCCCTCACAGTCAAGCAGTTCTTC. This codes for CSARSAGPSLTVKQFF. The chain carries TRBV20-1 and TRBJ2-1; possibly TRBD2 for D (6 bases). CDR3 length equals 16 residues. Trimming pared 2 bases from V and 11 bases from J, leaving 25 bases between. Germline assignment: CDR1 DFQATT and CDR2 SNEGSKA (reference sequence).

The V call is TRBV20-1, the J call TRBJ2-3; 8 nucleotides match TRBD2. The V gene end was trimmed by 4 bases and the J gene end by 2 bases; junction bases not matched to a gene: 14. There are 17 residues in the CDR3. Germline V CDR1 and CDR2: DFQATT, SNEGSKA (reference sequence). DNA for the CDR3: TGCAGTGCTACGCCAGCTTGGACGGGAGGGTCCACAGATACGCAGTATTTT. It encodes CSATPAWTGGSTDTQYF.